This T cell receptor beta chain was found in a study of cytomegalovirus exposure and HLA in healthy donors. General observations from the study: TCR beta V segments were, for the most part, productive about 87% or about 30% of the time in an earlier analysis. The study put around 180 TCR beta chains on its list as cytomegalovirus-associated.

PCR primers comprised 60 Vbeta and 13 Jbeta primers. Generated by immunoSEQ multiplex PCR, the TCRdb table keeps only in-frame clones and is missing some. The sample lists roughly 140,000 clones, more than 65% occurring once. On this clone: The target antigen is unknown.

Donors had nominal health at sampling but likely had unrecorded immune exposures. The CDR3 sequence is 17 residues long. J lost 3 bases, V lost 4 bases, and 11 bases had no gene match. Germline CDR1 reads MDHEN; CDR2 reads SYDVKM. The rearrangement joins TRBV28 to TRBJ2-7; TRBD2 matches at 11 bases. The sample comprised PBMCs. This receptor was obtained from a man aged 30-40 years in good health and CMV-seropositive. The CDR3 protein is CASSSPLTSGSYYEQYF. As DNA, the CDR3 is TGTGCCAGCAGTTCCCCCCTTACTAGCGGGAGTTACTACGAGCAGTACTTC.